A single sample is the source of the 21 T cell receptor beta chains below, sequenced in a study of T cell responses to AZD1222 COVID-19 vaccine. Using immunoSEQ multiplex PCR, the repertoire was profiled, and TCRdb retains in-frame clones only, with some absent. This sample has about 79,000 clones, with more than 75% found just once. The source was peripheral blood, collected on day 0 of AZD1222 vaccination. Source of these receptors: an adult in good health.

This chain connects TRBV6-2 or TRBV6-3 to TRBJ1-6; D is unclear. The CDR3 contains 17 residues. Trimming removed 2 bases at V and 0 bases at J, with 11 bases between. In germline, CDR1 is MNHEY, CDR2 SVGEGT. The CDR3 nucleotides read TGTGCCAGCAGTTACGCCCAACCGAGCTCCTATAATTCACCCCTCCACTTT. This encodes CASSYAQPSSYNSPLHF.

V gene TRBV29-1 combines with J gene TRBJ2-7; 7 positions match TRBD1. CDR3 size: 14 residues. The V and J ends lost 6 bases and 2 bases, in that order; junction bases with no gene match: 10. Per the germline V gene, CDR1 is SQVTM and CDR2 is ANQGSEA. The CDR3 loop is CSVKYRDSTYEQYF. CDR3 DNA sequence: TGCAGCGTCAAGTACCGGGACAGCACCTACGAGCAGTACTTC.

V is TRBV5-6 and J is TRBJ2-3, with 7 bases fitting TRBD1. Germline V gene lookup returns CDR1 SGHDT and CDR2 YYEEEE. Unmatched junction bases numbered 3, after V lost 4 bases and J lost 4 bases. CDR3 length equals 13 residues. The CDR3 DNA sequence: TGTGCCAGCAGCCTCACAGGGGCAGATACGCAGTATTTT. Translated, it gives CASSLTGADTQYF. Full variable domain (outside the CDR3, taken from reference TRBV5-6 and TRBJ2-3): DAGVTQSPTHLIKTRGQQVTLRCSPKSGHDTVSWYQQALGQGPQFIFQYYEEEERQRGNFPDRFSGHQFPNYSSELNVNALLLGDSALYLCASSLTGADTQYFGPGTRLTVL.

In its sample, this clone was seen a few times. J is TRBJ2-4 and V is TRBV2, with D tentatively TRBD1 or TRBD2 (6 bases each). With 7 bases removed from V and 4 bases from J, the gap between germline ends came to 14 bases. In germline, CDR1 is SNHLY, CDR2 FYNNEI. The CDR3 runs 14 residues. The CDR3 bases are TGTGCCAGCAAAAGGGGGGACTCTAAAAACATTCAGTACTTC. It translates to CASKRGDSKNIQYF.

This clone was seen more than once but under ten times. This chain connects TRBV7-2 to TRBJ2-7, with no clear D. The CDR3 loop spans 15 amino acids. Trimming took off 0 bases at V and 5 bases at J, with 14 bases between the two ends. The V gene's germline CDR1 is SGHTA and CDR2 FQGNSA. CDR3 DNA: TGTGCCAGCAGCTTAGCGACGGGTGTGGTGAACGAGCAGTACTTC. It translates to CASSLATGVVNEQYF.

The chain couples TRBV18 to TRBJ2-7, with D hard to call. Germline CDR1 is KGHSH and CDR2 is LQKENI. V lost 5 bases to trimming and J lost 3 bases, with 5 bases between them. The CDR3 is made up of 11 amino acids. The CDR3 loop is CASSSSYEQYF. The CDR3 bases are TGTGCCAGCTCATCTAGCTACGAGCAGTACTTC.

V and J are TRBV3-1 (or the pseudogene TRBV3-2) and TRBJ1-2; the D gene is possibly TRBD1 (6 bases). Germline V gene data show CDR1 as LGHDT and CDR2 as YNNKEL (reference sequence). This CDR3 contains 14 residues. V was pared by 4 bases and J by 4 bases, with 13 bases between. The CDR3 spells CASSPGAEVYGYTF. DNA of the CDR3: TGTGCCAGCAGCCCGGGGGCGGAGGTCTATGGCTACACCTTC.

V is TRBV27 and J is TRBJ2-7; D is perhaps TRBD1 (5 bases). The V gene lost 5 bases and the J gene lost 5 bases, with 13 bases spanning the gap. The CDR3 loop spans 13 amino acids. Per germline, CDR1 MNHEY and CDR2 SMNVEV (reference sequence). In DNA form, the CDR3 reads TGTGCCAGCAGTCTACAGGTTTACCACGAGCAGTACTTC. It specifies CASSLQVYHEQYF.

J is TRBJ1-1 and V is TRBV12-3 or TRBV12-4; D gene unclear. The V end lost 2 bases, the J end lost 2 bases, and 6 bases lay between the germline ends. The CDR3 is made up of 13 amino acids. The CDR3 is CASSLLPNTEAFF. The CDR3 DNA is TGTGCCAGCAGTTTATTACCCAACACTGAAGCTTTCTTT.

The chain couples TRBV24-1 to TRBJ2-2, with D perhaps matching TRBD1 (5 bases). The V gene lost 1 base and the J gene lost 6 bases, with 14 bases spanning the gap. Per germline, CDR1 KGHDR and CDR2 SFDVKD. The CDR3 consists of 16 residues. The CDR3 region has the DNA TGTGCCACCAGTGATTTCTATGGGGCCGGGCCCGGGGAGCTGTTTTTT. This encodes CATSDFYGAGPGELFF.

Of note for this clone: The same CDR3 arises from other DNA sequences in this sample as well. The chain uses TRBV5-6 and TRBJ1-2; a weak D match, TRBD1 (5 bases). V gave up 1 base and J gave up 5 bases, with 9 bases separating them. Germline CDR1 is SGHDT and CDR2 is YYEEEE. The CDR3 totals 13 residues. The CDR3 region is CASSLSRDYGYTF. CDR3 nucleotide sequence: TGTGCCAGCAGCTTGTCCAGGGATTATGGCTACACCTTC.

The chain combines TRBV3-1 (or the pseudogene TRBV3-2) with TRBJ1-1, with 7 nucleotides matching TRBD1. Unmatched junction bases numbered 4, after V lost 10 bases and J lost 5 bases. CDR3 length: 11 residues. Germline lookup yields CDR1 LGHDT and CDR2 YNNKEL (reference sequence). The CDR3 loop reads CATGRGTEAFF. In DNA, the CDR3 is TGTGCCACTGGCAGGGGGACTGAAGCTTTCTTT.

This chain uses TRBV5-5 with TRBJ2-2; TRBD2 matches at 7 bases. Germline V gene sequence: CDR1 SGHKS, CDR2 YYEKEE (reference sequence). This CDR3 spans 13 amino acids. Losses at the gene ends were 4 bases for V and 7 bases for J; bases not matched to a gene: 4. The CDR3 coding sequence is TGTGCCAGCAGCCTCCGGACTAGCGGGGAGCTGTTTTTT. Translated, it gives CASSLRTSGELFF. The full variable domain, its missing parts supplied by reference TRBV5-5 and TRBJ2-2, is DAGVTQSPTHLIKTRGQQVTLRCSPISGHKSVSWYQQVLGQGPQFIFQYYEKEERGRGNFPDRFSARQFPNYSSELNVNALLLGDSALYLCASSLRTSGELFFGEGSRLTVL.

The CDR3 coding sequence is TGTGCCAGCCGCGTCTCCCAGGGATCATTTTCCGAGCAGTACTTC. It translates to CASRVSQGSFSEQYF. The chain couples TRBV2 to TRBJ2-7; D is perhaps TRBD1 (5 bases). This CDR3 region has 15 residues. Germline V gene sequence: CDR1 SNHLY, CDR2 FYNNEI. V was clipped by 8 bases and J by 6 bases, with 23 bases between them. Variable domain in full (rest from reference TRBV2 and TRBJ2-7): EPEVTQTPSHQVTQMGQEVILRCVPISNHLYFYWYRQILGQKVEFLVSFYNNEISEKSEIFDDQFSVERPDGSNFTLKIRSTKLEDSAMYFCASRVSQGSFSEQYFGPGTRLTVT.

Remarks on this clone: The same CDR3 arises from other DNA sequences in this sample as well. The chain links TRBV18 to TRBJ1-2; TRBD1 matches 7 bases. The V segment lost 3 bases and the J segment 3 bases; nucleotides outside the gene matches: 1. CDR3 length: 13 amino acids. In germline, CDR1 is KGHSH, CDR2 LQKENI. CDR3 DNA sequence: TGTGCCAGCTCACCCGGGACAGACTATGGCTACACCTTC. The encoded protein is CASSPGTDYGYTF.

This clone was seen a handful of times. V usage is TRBV24-1 and J usage is TRBJ2-2; 9 bases agree with TRBD1. Germline assignment: CDR1 KGHDR and CDR2 SFDVKD. The CDR3 has 17 residues. The ends lost 1 base at V and 7 bases at J; junction bases unmatched: 9. The CDR3 DNA is TGTGCCACCAGTGATTTCCAAGAGGGACAGGGCGGCGGGGAGCTGTTTTTT. Translation gives CATSDFQEGQGGGELFF.

The rearrangement links TRBV28 to TRBJ1-6, with 7 bases that match TRBD1. Germline CDR1 MDHEN, CDR2 SYDVKM. The ends lost 6 bases at V and 4 bases at J; junction bases unmatched: 9. The CDR3 runs to 16 residues. CDR3 in DNA: TGTGCCAGCAGCACCTCTTTGACAGGGTATAATTCACCCCTCCACTTT. It yields the protein CASSTSLTGYNSPLHF. Together with reference TRBV28 and TRBJ1-6, the CDR3 gives the full variable domain: DVKVTQSSRYLVKRTGEKVFLECVQDMDHENMFWYRQDPGLGLRLIYFSYDVKMKEKGDIPEGYSVSREKKERFSLILESASTNQTSMYLCASSTSLTGYNSPLHFGNGTRLTVT.

The rearrangement uses TRBV5-4 and TRBJ2-4, with TRBD1 matching 9 bases. The germline V gene encodes CDR1 SGHNT and CDR2 YYREEE (reference sequence). V lost 6 bases to trimming and J lost 4 bases; unmatched junction nucleotides: 5. CDR3 length: 14 amino acids. The CDR3, as DNA: TGTGCCAGCACCCCCGGGACAGGGAAAAACATTCAGTACTTC. Protein product: CASTPGTGKNIQYF.

The genes are TRBV5-1 and TRBJ1-6; D is unclear. Trimming removed 0 bases at V and 11 bases at J, with 9 bases between. The CDR3 extends over 13 amino acids. Germline V gene lookup returns CDR1 SGHRS and CDR2 YFSETQ. The CDR3 sequence is CASSLDGRAPLHF. The CDR3 nucleotides are TGCGCCAGCAGCTTGGACGGACGAGCACCCCTCCACTTT.

The sample holds a few counts of this clone. The rearrangement joins TRBV7-9 to TRBJ1-5; 8 positions agree with TRBD1. CDR1 is SEHNR and CDR2 is FQNEAQ in the germline V gene (reference sequence). The CDR3 contains 14 residues. The junction had 6 bases not matched to a gene; V was cut back by 5 bases and J by 6 bases. CDR3 in DNA: TGTGCCAGCAGCACACAGGGGGACGTTCAGCCCCAGCATTTT. Translated: CASSTQGDVQPQHF.

CDR3 DNA: TGTGCCACCAGCAGAGATCTCCCAGGGAGCACAGATACGCAGTATTTT. Its protein product is CATSRDLPGSTDTQYF. The V call is TRBV15, the J call TRBJ2-3; maybe TRBD1 (5 bases). V lost 0 bases and J lost 0, with 10 bases in between. Germline assignment: CDR1 LNHNV and CDR2 YYDKDF (reference sequence). CDR3 length: 16 amino acids.